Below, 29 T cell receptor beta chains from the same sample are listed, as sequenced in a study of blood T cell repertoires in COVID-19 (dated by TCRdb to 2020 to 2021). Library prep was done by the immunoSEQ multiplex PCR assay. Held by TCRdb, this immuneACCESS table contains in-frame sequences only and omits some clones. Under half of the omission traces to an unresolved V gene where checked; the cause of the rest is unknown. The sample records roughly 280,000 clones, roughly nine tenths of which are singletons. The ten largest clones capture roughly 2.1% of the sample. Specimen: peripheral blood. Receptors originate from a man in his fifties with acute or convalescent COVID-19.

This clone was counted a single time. CDR3 region: CATSESGTGYQETQYF. DNA for the CDR3: TGTGCCACCAGTGAATCCGGGACAGGGTACCAAGAGACCCAGTACTTC. The chain is built from TRBV24-1 and TRBJ2-5; TRBD1 matches 9 bases. The CDR3 sequence is 16 residues long. The J segment lost 0 bases and the V segment lost 4 bases, leaving 5 bases of the junction unmatched. Germline CDR1 KGHDR, CDR2 SFDVKD.

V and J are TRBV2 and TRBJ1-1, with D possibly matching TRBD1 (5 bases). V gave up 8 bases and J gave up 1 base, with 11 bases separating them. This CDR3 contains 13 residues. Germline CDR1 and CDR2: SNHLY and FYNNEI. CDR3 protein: CASLLQGNTEAFF. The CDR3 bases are TGTGCCAGCCTTCTTCAGGGGAACACTGAAGCTTTCTTT.

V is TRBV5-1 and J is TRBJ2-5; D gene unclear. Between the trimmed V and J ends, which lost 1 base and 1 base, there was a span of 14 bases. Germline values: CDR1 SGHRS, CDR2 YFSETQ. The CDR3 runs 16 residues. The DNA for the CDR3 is TGCGCCAGCAGCTTGTACGGTGCTGGGCCCCAAGAGACCCAGTACTTC. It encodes CASSLYGAGPQETQYF.

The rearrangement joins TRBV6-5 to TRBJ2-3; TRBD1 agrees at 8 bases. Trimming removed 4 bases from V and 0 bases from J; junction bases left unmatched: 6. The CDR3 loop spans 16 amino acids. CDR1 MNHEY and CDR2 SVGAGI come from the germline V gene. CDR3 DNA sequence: TGTGCCAGCAGTTTTCGGGACAGGACTAGCACAGATACGCAGTATTTT. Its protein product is CASSFRDRTSTDTQYF.

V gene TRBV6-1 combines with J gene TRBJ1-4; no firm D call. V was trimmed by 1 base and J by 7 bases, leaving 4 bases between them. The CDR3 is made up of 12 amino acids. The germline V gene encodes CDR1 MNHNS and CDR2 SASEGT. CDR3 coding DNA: TGTGCCAGCAGTGAAGTCCGTGAAAAACTGTTTTTT. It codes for CASSEVREKLFF.

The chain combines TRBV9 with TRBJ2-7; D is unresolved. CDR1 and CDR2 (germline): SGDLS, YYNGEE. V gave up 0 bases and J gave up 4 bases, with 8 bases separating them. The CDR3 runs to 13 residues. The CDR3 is CASSVGPNYEQYF. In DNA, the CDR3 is TGTGCCAGCAGCGTAGGGCCCAATTACGAGCAGTACTTC. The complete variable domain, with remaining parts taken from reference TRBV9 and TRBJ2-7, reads DSGVTQTPKHLITATGQRVTLRCSPRSGDLSVYWYQQSLDQGLQFLIQYYNGEERAKGNILERFSAQQFPDLHSELNLSSLELGDSALYFCASSVGPNYEQYFGPGTRLTVT.

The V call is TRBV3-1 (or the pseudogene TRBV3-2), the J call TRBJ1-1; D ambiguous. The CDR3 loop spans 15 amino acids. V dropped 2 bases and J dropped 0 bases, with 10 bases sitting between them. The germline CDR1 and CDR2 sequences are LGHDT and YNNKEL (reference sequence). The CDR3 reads CASSQLSKLNTEAFF. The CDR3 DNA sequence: TGTGCCAGCAGCCAATTGAGCAAACTGAACACTGAAGCTTTCTTT.

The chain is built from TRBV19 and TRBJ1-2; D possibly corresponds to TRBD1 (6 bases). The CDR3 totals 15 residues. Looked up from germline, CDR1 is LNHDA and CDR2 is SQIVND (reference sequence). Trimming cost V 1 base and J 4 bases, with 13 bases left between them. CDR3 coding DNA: TGTGCCAGTAGTATAGCTTCAACAGGGTTCTATGGCTACACCTTC. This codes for CASSIASTGFYGYTF.

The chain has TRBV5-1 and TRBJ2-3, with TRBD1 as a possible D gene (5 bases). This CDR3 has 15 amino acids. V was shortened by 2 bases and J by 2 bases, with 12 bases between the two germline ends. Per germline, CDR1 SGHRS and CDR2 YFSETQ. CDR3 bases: TGCGCCAGCAGCTTCCAGGGCCCGATCACAGATACGCAGTATTTT. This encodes CASSFQGPITDTQYF.

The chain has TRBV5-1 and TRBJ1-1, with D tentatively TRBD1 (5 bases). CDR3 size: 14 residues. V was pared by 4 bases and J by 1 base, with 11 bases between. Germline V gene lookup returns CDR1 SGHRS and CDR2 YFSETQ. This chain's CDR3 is CASSETGRNTEAFF. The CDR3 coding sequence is TGCGCCAGCAGCGAAACAGGTAGGAACACTGAAGCTTTCTTT.

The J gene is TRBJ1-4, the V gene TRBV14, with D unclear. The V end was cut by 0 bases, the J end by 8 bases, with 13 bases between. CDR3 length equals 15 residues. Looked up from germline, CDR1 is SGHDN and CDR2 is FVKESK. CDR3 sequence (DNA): TGTGCCAGCAGCCAAGAAGACGTCGGGAGGGAAAAACTGTTTTTT. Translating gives CASSQEDVGREKLFF.

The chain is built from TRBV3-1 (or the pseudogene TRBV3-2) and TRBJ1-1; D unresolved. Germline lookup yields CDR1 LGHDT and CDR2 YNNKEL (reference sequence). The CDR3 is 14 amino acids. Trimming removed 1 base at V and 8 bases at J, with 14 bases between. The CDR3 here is CASSQGLGGWEAFF. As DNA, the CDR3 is TGTGCCAGCAGCCAAGGTCTCGGTGGTTGGGAAGCTTTCTTT.

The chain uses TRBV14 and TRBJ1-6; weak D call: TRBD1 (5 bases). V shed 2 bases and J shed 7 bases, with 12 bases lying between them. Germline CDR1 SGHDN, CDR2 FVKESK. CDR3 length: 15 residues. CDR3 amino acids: CASSQFVRQNSPLHF. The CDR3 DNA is TGTGCCAGCAGCCAATTCGTCCGACAGAATTCACCCCTCCACTTT.

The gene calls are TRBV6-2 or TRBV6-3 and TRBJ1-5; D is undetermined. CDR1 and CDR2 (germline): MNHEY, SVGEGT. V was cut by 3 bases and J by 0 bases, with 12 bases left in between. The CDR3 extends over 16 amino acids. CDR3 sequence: CASSYIQHYSNQPQHF. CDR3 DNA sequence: TGTGCCAGCAGTTATATTCAACATTATAGCAATCAGCCCCAGCATTTT.

The CDR3 reads CASSPTTLPGETQYF. DNA for the CDR3: TGTGCCAGCTCACCGACGACTCTCCCGGGAGAGACCCAGTACTTC. The rearrangement uses TRBV18 and TRBJ2-5, with D unresolved. This CDR3 contains 15 residues. Per the germline V gene, CDR1 is KGHSH and CDR2 is LQKENI. Between the trimmed V and J ends, which lost 3 bases and 4 bases, there was a span of 15 bases.

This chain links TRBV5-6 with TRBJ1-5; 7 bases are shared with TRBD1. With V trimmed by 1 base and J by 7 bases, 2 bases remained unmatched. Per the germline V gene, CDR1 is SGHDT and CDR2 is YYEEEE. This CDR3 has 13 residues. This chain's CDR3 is CASSLTGAQPQHF. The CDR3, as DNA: TGTGCCAGCAGCTTGACAGGGGCACAGCCCCAGCATTTT.

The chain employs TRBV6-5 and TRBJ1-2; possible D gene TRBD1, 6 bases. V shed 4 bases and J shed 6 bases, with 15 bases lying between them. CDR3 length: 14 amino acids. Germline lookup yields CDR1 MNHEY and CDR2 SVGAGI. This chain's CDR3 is CASSFLQGEDGYTF. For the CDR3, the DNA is TGTGCCAGCAGTTTCCTACAGGGAGAGGATGGCTACACCTTC.

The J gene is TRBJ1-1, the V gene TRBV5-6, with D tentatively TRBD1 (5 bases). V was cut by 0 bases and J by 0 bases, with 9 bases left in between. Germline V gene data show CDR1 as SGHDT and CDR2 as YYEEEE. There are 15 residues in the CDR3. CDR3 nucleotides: TGTGCCAGCAGCTTGGGCAGGGTTATGAACACTGAAGCTTTCTTT. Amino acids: CASSLGRVMNTEAFF.

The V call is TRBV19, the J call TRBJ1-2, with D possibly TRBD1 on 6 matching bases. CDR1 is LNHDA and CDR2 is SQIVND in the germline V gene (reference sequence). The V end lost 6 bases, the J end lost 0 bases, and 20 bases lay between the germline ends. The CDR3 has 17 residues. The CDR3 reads CASSPRGGWGTNYGYTF. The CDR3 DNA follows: TGTGCCAGTAGCCCTAGGGGGGGTTGGGGCACTAACTATGGCTACACCTTC. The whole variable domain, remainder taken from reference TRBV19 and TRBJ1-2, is DGGITQSPKYLFRKEGQNVTLSCEQNLNHDAMYWYRQDPGQGLRLIYYSQIVNDFQKGDIAEGYSVSREKKESFPLTVTSAQKNPTAFYLCASSPRGGWGTNYGYTFGSGTRLTVV.

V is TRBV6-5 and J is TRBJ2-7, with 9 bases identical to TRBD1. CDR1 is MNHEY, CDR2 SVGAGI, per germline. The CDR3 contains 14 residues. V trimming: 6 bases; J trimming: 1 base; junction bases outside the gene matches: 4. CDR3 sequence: CASRAGTGSYEQYF. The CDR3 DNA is TGTGCCAGCAGGGCCGGGACAGGGTCCTACGAGCAGTACTTC.

The DNA for the CDR3 is TGTGCCAGCAGCTCCCGGAACGGGGGAGAGCAGTACTTC. Protein sequence: CASSSRNGGEQYF. The rearrangement uses TRBV3-1 (or the pseudogene TRBV3-2) and TRBJ2-7; the D gene is possibly TRBD2 (6 bases). Germline V CDR1 and CDR2: LGHDT, YNNKEL (reference sequence). V dropped 5 bases and J dropped 7 bases, with 15 bases sitting between them. This CDR3 is built from 13 residues.

The CDR3 sequence is CASSQDRGGGDTIYF. DNA of the CDR3: TGTGCCAGCAGCCAAGATCGGGGCGGGGGGGACACCATATATTTT. The chain has TRBV4-2 and TRBJ1-3, with a weak D call TRBD1 (5 bases). Germline V gives CDR1 LGHNA, CDR2 YNFKEQ. The CDR3 covers 15 residues. The V gene lost 0 bases and the J gene lost 8 bases, with 14 bases spanning the gap.

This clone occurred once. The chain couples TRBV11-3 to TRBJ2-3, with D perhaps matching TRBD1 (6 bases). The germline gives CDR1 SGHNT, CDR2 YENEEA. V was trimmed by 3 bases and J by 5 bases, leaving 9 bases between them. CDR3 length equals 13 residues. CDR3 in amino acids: CASSLEQGDTQYF. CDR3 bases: TGTGCCAGCAGCTTGGAACAGGGAGATACGCAGTATTTT.

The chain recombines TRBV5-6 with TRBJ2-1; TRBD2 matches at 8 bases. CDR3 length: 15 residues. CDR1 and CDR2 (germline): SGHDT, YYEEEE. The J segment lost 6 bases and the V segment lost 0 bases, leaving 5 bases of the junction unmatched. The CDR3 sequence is CASSLGLAGGNEQFF. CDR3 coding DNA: TGTGCCAGCAGCTTGGGGCTAGCGGGCGGCAATGAGCAGTTCTTC.

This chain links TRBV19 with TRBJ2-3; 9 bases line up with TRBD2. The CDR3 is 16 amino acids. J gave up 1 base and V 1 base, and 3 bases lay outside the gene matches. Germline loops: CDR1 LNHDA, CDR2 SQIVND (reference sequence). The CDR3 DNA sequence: TGTGCCAGTAGTATAGGGCGACTAGCGGGCACAGATACGCAGTATTTT. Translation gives CASSIGRLAGTDTQYF.

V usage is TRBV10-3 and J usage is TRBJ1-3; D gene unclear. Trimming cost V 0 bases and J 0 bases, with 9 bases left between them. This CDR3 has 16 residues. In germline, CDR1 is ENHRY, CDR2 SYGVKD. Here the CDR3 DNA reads TGTGCCATCAGTGAGTCTAACGGTTTCTCTGGAAACACCATATATTTT. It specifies CAISESNGFSGNTIYF.

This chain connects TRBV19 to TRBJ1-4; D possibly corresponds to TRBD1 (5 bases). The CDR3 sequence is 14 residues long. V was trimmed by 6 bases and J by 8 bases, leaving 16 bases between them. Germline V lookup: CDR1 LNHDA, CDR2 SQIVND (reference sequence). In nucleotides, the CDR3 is TGTGCCAGTAGGAGACAGTCCCCGGTGGAAAAACTGTTTTTT. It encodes CASRRQSPVEKLFF. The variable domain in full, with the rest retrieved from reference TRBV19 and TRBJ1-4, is DGGITQSPKYLFRKEGQNVTLSCEQNLNHDAMYWYRQDPGQGLRLIYYSQIVNDFQKGDIAEGYSVSREKKESFPLTVTSAQKNPTAFYLCASRRQSPVEKLFFGSGTQLSVL.

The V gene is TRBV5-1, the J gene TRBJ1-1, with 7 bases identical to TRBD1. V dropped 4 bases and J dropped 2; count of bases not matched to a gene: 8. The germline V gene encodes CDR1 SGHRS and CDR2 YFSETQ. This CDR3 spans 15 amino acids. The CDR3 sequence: CASSQTRQGNTEAFF. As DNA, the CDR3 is TGCGCCAGCAGCCAAACCAGACAGGGAAACACTGAAGCTTTCTTT.

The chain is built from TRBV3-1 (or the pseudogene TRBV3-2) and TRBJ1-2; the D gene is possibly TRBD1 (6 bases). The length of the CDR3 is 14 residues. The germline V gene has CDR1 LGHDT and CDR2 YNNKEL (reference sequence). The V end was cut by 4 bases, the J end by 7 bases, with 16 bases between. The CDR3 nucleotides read TGTGCCAGCAGCCCTCGGGCGGGGGGCTCTGGCTACACCTTC. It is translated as CASSPRAGGSGYTF.